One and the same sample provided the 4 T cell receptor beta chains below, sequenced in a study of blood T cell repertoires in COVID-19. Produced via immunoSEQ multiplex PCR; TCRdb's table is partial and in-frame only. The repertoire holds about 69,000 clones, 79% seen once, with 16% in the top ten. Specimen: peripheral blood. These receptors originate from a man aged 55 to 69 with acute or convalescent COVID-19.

CDR3 loop: CASSYSIGGGRPEAFF. For the CDR3, the DNA is TGTGCCAGCAGTTACTCGATCGGGGGGGGTAGGCCTGAAGCTTTCTTT. The rearrangement links TRBV6-5 to TRBJ1-1; D perhaps matches TRBD1 (5 bases). V lost 0 bases and J 6 bases, leaving 17 bases between the germline ends. Germline loops: CDR1 MNHEY, CDR2 SVGAGI. The CDR3 is made up of 16 amino acids.

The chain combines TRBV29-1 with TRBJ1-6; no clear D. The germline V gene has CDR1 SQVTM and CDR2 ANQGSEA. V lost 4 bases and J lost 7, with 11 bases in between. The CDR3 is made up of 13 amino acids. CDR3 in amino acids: CSVGLGVNSPLHF. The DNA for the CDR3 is TGCAGCGTTGGCCTCGGTGTGAATTCACCCCTCCACTTT.

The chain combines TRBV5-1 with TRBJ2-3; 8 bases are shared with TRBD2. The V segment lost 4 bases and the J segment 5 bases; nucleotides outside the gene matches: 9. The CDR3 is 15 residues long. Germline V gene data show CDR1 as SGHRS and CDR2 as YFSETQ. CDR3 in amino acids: CASSPRSGGGDTQYF. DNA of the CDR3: TGCGCCAGCAGCCCCCGCAGCGGGGGTGGAGATACGCAGTATTTT.

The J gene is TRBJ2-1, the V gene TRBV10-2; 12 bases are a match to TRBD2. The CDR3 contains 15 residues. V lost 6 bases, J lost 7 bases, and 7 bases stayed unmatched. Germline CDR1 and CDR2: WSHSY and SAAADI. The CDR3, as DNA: TGCGCCAGCAGCCCGACTAGCGGGGGTCGAAATGAGCAGTTCTTC. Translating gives CASSPTSGGRNEQFF.